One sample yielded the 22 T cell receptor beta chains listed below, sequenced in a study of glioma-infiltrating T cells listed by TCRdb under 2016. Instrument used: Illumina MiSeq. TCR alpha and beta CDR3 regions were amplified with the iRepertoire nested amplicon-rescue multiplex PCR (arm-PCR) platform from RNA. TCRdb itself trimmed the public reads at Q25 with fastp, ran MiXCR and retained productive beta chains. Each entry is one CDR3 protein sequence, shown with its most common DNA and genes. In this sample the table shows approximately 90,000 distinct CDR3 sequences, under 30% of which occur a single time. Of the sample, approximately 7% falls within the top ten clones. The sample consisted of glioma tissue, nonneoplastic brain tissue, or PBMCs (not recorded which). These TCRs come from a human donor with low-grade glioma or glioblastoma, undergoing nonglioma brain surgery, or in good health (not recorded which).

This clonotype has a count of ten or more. The CDR3: CASSGQGGNTEAFF. The CDR3 nucleotides read TGTGCCAGCAGTGGGCAGGGGGGGAACACTGAAGCTTTCTTT. The chain recombines TRBV6-1 with TRBJ1-1, with 7 bases fitting TRBD1. Germline V gives CDR1 MNHNS, CDR2 SASEGT. This CDR3 region has 14 residues. The V gene end was trimmed by 4 bases and the J gene end by 1 base; junction bases not matched to a gene: 3.

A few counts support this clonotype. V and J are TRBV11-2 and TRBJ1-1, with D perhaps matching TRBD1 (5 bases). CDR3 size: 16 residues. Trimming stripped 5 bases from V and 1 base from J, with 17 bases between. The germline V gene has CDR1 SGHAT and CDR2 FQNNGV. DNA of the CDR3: TGTGCCAGCAGCCCCCCAGGGCCCTCGGGGAACACTGAAGCTTTCTTT. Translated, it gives CASSPPGPSGNTEAFF.

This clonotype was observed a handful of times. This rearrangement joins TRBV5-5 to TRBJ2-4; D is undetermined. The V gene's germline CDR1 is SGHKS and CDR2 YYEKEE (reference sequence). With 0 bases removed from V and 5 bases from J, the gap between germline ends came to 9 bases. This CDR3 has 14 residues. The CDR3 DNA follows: TGTGCCAGCAGCTTGGAGGCAGGCCAAAACATTCAGTACTTC. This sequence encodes CASSLEAGQNIQYF.

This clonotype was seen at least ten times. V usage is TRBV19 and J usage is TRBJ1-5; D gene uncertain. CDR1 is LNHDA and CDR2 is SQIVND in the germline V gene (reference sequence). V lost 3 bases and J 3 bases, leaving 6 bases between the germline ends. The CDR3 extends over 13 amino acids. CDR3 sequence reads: CASSIAPNQPQHF. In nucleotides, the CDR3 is TGTGCCAGTAGTATCGCGCCCAATCAGCCCCAGCATTTT.

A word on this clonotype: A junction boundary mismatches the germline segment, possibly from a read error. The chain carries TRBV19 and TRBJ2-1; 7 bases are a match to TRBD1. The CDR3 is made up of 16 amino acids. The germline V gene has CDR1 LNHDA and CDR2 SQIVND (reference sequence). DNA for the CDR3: TGTGCCGGTAGTCCCCAAGACAGGGCAACCTACAATGAGCAGTTCTTC. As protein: CAGSPQDRATYNEQFF.

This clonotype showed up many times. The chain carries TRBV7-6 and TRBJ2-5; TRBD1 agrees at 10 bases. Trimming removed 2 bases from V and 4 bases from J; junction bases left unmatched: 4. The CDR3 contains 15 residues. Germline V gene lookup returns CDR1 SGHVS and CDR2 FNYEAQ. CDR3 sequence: CASSLRQGAGETQYF. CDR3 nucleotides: TGTGCCAGCAGCTTACGACAGGGGGCAGGAGAGACCCAGTACTTC.

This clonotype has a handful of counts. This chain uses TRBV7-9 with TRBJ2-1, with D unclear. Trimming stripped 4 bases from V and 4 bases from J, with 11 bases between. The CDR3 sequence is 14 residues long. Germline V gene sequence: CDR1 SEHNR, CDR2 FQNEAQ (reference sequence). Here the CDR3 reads CASSSRADYNEQFF. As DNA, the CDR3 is TGTGCCAGCAGCTCCCGGGCCGATTACAATGAGCAGTTCTTC.

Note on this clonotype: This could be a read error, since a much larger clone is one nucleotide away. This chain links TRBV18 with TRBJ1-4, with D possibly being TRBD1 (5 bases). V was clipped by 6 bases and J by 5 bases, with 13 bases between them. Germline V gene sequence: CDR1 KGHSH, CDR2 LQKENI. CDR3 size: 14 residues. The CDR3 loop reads CASSYGAQNEKLFF. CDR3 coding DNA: TGTGCCAGCTCGTACGGGGCCCAAAATGAAAAACTGTTTTTT.

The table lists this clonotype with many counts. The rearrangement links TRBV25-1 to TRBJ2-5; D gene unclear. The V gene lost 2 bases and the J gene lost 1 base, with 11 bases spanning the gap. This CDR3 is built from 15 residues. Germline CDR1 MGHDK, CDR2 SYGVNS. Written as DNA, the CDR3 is TGTGCCAGCAGTGAAACGGGCTACCCCCAAGAGACCCAGTACTTC. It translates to CASSETGYPQETQYF.

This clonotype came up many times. The CDR3 reads CASSLDGRRDTQYF. The CDR3 DNA reads TGTGCCAGCAGCCTAGACGGGCGCCGGGATACGCAGTATTTT. The chain recombines TRBV7-7 with TRBJ2-3; D gene unclear. The CDR3 loop spans 14 amino acids. Per germline, CDR1 SSHAT and CDR2 FNYEAQ (reference sequence). V was clipped by 5 bases and J by 6 bases, with 15 bases between them. The variable domain in full, completed from reference TRBV7-7 and TRBJ2-3, reads GAGVSQSPRYKVTKRGQDVTLRCDPISSHATLYWYQQALGQGPEFLTYFNYEAQPDKSGLPSDRFSAERPEGSISTLTIQRTEQRDSAMYRCASSLDGRRDTQYFGPGTRLTVL.

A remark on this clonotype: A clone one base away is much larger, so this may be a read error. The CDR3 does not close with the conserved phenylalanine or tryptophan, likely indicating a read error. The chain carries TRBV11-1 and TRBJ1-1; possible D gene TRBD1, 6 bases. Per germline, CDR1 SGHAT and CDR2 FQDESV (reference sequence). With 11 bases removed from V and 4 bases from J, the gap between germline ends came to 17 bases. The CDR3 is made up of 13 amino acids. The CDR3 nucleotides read TGTGCCTGCCGATACAGGGAGAGCACTGAAGCTTTCCTT. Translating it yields CACRYRESTEAFL.

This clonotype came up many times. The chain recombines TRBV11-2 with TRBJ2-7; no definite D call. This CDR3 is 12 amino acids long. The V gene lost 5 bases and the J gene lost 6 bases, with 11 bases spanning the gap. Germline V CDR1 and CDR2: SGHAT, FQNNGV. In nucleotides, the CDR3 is TGTGCCAGCAGCATCGGTCTGCGCGAGCAGTACTTC. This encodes CASSIGLREQYF.

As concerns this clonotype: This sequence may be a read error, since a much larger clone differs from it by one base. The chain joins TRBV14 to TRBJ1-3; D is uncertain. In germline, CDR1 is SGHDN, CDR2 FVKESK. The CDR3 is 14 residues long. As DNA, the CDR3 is TGTGTCAGCAGCCAAGTGGACCCACTAAACACCATATATTTT. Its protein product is CVSSQVDPLNTIYF.

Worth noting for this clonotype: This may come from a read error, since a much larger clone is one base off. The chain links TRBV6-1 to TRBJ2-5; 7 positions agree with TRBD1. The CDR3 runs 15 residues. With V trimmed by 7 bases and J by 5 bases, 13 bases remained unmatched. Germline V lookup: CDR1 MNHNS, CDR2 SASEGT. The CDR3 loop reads CASTRVGYRGETQYF. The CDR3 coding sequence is TGTGCCAGCACCCGCGTCGGTTACAGGGGTGAGACCCAGTACTTC.

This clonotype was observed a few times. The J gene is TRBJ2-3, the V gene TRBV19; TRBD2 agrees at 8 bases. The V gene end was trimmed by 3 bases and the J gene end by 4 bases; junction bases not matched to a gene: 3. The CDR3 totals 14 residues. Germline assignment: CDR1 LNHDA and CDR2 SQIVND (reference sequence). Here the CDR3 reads CASSISGEADTQYF. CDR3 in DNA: TGTGCCAGTAGTATTAGCGGGGAAGCAGATACGCAGTATTTT.

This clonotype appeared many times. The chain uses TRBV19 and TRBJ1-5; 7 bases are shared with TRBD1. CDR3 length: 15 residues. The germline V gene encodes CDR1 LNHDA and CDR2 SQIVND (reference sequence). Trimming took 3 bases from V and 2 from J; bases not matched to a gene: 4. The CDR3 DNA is TGTGCCAGTAGTATGCCCGGGACAGGCAATCAGCCCCAGCATTTT. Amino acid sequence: CASSMPGTGNQPQHF.

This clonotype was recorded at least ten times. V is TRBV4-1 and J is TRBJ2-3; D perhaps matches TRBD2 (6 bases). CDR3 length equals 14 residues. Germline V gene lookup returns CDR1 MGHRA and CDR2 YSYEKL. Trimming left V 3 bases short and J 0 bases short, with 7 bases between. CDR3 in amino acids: CASSHGTSTDTQYF. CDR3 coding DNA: TGCGCCAGCAGCCACGGGACTAGCACAGATACGCAGTATTTT.

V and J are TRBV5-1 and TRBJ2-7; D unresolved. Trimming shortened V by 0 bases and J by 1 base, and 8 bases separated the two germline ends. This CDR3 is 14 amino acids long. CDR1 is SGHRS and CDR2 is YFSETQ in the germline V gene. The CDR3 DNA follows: TGCGCCAGCAGCTTGGTGGTGGATTCCTACGAGCAGTACTTC. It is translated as CASSLVVDSYEQYF.

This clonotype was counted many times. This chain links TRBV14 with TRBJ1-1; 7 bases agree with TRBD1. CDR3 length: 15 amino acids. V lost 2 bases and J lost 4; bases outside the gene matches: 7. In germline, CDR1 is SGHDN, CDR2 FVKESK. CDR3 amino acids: CASSQITGVGTEAFF. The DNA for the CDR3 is TGTGCCAGCAGCCAAATAACAGGGGTAGGCACTGAAGCTTTCTTT.

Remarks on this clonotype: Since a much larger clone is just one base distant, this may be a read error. This chain's CDR3 is CASSLAGGRNYCYTF. CDR3 bases: TGTGCCAGCAGCTTAGCCGGGGGGCGGAACTATTGCTACACCTTC. This chain connects TRBV7-2 to TRBJ1-2, with D maybe TRBD1 (6 bases). Germline assignment: CDR1 SGHTA and CDR2 FQGNSA. The length of the CDR3 is 15 residues. Variable domain in full (rest from reference TRBV7-2 and TRBJ1-2): GAGVSQSPSNKVTEKGKDVELRCDPISGHTALYWYRQSLGQGLEFLIYFQGNSAPDKSGLPSDRFSAERTGGSVSTLTIQRTQQEDSAVYLCASSLAGGRNYCYTFGSGTRLTVV.

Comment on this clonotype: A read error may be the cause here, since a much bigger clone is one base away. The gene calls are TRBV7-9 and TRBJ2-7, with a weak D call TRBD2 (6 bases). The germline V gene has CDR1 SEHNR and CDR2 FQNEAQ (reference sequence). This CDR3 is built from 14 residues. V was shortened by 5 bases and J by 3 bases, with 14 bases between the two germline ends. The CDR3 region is CASSKAGRDYEQYF. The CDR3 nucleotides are TGTGCCAGCAGCAAAGCGGGCCGCGACTACGAGCAGTACTTC.

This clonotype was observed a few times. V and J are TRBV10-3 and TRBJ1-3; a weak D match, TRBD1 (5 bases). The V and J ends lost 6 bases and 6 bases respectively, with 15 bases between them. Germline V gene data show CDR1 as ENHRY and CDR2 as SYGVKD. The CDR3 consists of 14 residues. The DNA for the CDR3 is TGTGCCATCAGGGGGGACGGACTAGTAAACACCATATATTTT. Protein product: CAIRGDGLVNTIYF.